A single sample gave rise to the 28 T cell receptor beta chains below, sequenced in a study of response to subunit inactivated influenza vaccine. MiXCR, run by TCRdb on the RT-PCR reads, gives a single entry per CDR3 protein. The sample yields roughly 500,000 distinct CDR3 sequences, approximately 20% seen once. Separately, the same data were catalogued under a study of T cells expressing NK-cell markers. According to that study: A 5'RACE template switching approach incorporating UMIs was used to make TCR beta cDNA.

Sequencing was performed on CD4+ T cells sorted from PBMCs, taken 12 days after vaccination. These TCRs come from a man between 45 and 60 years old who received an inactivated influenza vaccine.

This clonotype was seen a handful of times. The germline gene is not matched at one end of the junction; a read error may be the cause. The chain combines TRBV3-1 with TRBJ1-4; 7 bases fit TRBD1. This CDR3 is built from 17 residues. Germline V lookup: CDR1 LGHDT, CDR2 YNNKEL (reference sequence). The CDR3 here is CASSQVLRQGYQEKLFF. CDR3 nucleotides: TGTGCCAGCAGTCAAGTACTACGACAGGGATATCAGGAAAAACTGTTTTTT.

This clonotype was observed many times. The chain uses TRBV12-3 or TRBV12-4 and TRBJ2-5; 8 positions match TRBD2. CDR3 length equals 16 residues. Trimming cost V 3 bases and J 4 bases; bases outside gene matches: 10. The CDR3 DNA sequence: TGTGCCAGCAGTTTTTTGGCCGGGGGGGCCGGAGAGACCCAGTACTTC. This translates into CASSFLAGGAGETQYF.

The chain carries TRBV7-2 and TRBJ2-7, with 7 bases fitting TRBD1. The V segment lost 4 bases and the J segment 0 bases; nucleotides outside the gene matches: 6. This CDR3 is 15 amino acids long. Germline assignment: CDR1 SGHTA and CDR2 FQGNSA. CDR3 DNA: TGTGCCAGCAGCTCGTTGGACAGGCCCTCCTACGAGCAGTACTTC. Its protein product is CASSSLDRPSYEQYF.

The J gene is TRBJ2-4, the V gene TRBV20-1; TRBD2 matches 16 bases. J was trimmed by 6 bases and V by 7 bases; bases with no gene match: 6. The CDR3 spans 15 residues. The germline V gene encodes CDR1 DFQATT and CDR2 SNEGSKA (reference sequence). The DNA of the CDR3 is TGCAGTGTTCTGGGACTAGCGGGAGGGCTAAACATTCAGTACTTC. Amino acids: CSVLGLAGGLNIQYF.

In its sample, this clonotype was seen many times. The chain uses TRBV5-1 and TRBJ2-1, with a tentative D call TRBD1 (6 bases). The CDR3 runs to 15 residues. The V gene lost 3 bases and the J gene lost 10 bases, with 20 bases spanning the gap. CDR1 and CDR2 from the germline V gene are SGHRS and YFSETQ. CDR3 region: CASSSTPTGIGEQFF. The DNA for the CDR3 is TGCGCCAGCAGCTCGACTCCAACAGGGATTGGCGAGCAGTTCTTC.

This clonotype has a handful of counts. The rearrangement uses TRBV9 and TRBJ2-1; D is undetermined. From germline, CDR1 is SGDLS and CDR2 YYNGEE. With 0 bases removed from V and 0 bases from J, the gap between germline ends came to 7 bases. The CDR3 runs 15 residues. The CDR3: CASSVGQDSYNEQFF. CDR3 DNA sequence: TGTGCCAGCAGCGTAGGGCAGGACTCCTACAATGAGCAGTTCTTC.

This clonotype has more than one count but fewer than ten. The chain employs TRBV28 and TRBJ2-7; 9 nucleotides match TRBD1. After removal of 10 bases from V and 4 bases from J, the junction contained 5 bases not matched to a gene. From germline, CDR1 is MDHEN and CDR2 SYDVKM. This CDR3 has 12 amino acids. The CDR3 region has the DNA TGTGCCACCGAAGGACAGGGGTACGAGCAGTACTTC. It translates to CATEGQGYEQYF.

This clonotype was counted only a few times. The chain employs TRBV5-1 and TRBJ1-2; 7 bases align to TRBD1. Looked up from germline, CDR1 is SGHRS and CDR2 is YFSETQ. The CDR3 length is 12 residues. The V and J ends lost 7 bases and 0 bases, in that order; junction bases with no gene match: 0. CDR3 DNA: TGCGCCAGCGGACAGGCTAACTATGGCTACACCTTC. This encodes CASGQANYGYTF.

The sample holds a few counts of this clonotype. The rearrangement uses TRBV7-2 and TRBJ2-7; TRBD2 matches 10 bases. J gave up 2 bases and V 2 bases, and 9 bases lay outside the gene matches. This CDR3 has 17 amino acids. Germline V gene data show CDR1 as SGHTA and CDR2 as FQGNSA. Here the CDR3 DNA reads TGTGCCAGCAGCTTACGCGGGGGGAGCGGGAGGGCCTACGAGCAGTACTTC. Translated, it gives CASSLRGGSGRAYEQYF.

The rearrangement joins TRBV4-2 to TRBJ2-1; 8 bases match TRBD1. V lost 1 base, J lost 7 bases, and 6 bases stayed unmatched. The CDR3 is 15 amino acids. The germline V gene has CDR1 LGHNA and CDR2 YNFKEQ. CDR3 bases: TGTGCCAGCAGCCAAGTAGAGACAGGGGCAAATGAGCAGTTCTTC. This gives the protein CASSQVETGANEQFF.

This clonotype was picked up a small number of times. The CDR3 DNA reads TGCAGTGCTCCTAAGCGGGCCGACTCTATGCGGGAGCAGTTCTTC. Translating it yields CSAPKRADSMREQFF. The chain is built from TRBV20-1 and TRBJ2-1; tentatively, D is TRBD2 (6 bases). The CDR3 length is 15 residues. Germline lookup yields CDR1 DFQATT and CDR2 SNEGSKA (reference sequence). Trimming cost V 5 bases and J 10 bases, with 24 bases left between them.

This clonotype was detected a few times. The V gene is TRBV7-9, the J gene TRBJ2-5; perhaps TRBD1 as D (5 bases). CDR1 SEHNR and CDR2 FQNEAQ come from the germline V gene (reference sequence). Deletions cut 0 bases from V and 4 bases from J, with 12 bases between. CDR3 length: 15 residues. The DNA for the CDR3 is TGTGCCAGCAGCTTAGCAGGCAGGGCCGGAGAGACCCAGTACTTC. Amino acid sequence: CASSLAGRAGETQYF.

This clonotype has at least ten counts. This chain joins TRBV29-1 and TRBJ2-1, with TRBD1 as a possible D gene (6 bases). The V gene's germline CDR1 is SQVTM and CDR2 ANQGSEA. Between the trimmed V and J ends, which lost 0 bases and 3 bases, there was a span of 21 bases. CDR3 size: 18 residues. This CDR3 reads CSVEDLITGLKGYNEQFF. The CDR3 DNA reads TGCAGCGTTGAAGATCTTATCACAGGGCTAAAGGGCTACAATGAGCAGTTCTTC.

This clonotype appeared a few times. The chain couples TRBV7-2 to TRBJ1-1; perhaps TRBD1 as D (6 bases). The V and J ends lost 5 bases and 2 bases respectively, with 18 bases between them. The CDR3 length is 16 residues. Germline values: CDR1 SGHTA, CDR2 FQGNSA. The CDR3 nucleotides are TGTGCCAGCAGCGTTAACAGGGCTTGGGGAAACACTGAAGCTTTCTTT. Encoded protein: CASSVNRAWGNTEAFF.

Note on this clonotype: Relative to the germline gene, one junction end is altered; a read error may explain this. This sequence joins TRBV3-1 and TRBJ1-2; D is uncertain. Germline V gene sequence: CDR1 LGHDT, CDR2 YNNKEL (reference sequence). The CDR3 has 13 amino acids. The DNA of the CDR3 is TGTGCCAGCAGTCAAGATGGTACCCAAGGCTACACCTTC. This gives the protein CASSQDGTQGYTF.

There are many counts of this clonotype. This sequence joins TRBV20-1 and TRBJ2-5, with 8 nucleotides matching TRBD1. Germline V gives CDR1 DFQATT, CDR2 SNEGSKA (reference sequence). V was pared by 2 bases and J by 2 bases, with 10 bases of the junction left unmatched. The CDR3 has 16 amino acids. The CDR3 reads CSARPQQGAVQETQYF. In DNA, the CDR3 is TGCAGTGCTAGACCTCAGCAGGGGGCGGTACAAGAGACCCAGTACTTC.

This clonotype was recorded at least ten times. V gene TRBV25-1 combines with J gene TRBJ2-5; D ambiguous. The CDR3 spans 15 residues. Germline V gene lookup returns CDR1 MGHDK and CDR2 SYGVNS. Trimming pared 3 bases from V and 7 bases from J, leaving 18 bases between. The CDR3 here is CASSEGSDGSRTQYF. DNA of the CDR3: TGTGCCAGCAGTGAGGGTTCGGACGGCTCCCGGACCCAGTACTTC.

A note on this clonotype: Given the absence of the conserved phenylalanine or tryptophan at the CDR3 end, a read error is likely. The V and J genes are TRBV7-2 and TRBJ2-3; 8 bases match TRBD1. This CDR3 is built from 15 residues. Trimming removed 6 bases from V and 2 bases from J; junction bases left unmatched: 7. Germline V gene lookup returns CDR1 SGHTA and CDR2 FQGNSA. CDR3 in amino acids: CASSRQGSFTDTQYS. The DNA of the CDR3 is TGTGCCAGCAGTAGACAGGGGTCCTTCACAGATACGCAGTATTCT.

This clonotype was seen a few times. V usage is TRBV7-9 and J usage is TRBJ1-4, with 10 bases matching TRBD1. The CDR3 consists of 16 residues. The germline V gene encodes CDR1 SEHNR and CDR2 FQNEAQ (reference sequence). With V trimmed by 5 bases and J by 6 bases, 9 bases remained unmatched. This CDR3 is CASSDNDRGHDEKLFF. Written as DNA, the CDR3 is TGTGCCAGCAGCGACAATGACAGGGGGCATGATGAAAAACTGTTTTTT.

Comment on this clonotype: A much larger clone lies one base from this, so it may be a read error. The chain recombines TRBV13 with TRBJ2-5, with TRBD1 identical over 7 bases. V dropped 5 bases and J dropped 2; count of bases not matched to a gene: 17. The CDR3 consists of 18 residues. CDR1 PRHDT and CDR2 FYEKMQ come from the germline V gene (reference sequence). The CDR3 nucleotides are TGTGCCAGCAGCGCGCAGACAGGGCGCAGGGTGCTACAAGAGACCCAGTACTTC. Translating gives CASSAQTGRRVLQETQYF.

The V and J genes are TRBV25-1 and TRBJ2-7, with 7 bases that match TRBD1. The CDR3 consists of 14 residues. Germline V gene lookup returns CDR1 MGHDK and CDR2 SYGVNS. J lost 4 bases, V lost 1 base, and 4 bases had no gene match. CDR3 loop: CASSEWGRGYEQYF. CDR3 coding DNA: TGTGCCAGCAGTGAATGGGGCAGGGGGTACGAGCAGTACTTC.

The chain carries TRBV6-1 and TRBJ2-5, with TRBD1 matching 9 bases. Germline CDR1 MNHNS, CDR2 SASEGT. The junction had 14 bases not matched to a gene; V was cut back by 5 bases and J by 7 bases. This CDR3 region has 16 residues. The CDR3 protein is CASSRTGQGREGTQYF. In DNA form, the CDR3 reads TGTGCCAGCAGTAGAACGGGACAGGGTAGGGAGGGGACCCAGTACTTC.

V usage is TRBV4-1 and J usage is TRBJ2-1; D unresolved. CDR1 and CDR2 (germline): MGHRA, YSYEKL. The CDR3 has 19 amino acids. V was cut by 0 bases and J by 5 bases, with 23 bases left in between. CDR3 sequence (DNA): TGCGCCAGCAGCCAAGATCCAAAAGGGCGGCTGCTCCGGAACAATGAGCAGTTCTTC. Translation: CASSQDPKGRLLRNNEQFF.

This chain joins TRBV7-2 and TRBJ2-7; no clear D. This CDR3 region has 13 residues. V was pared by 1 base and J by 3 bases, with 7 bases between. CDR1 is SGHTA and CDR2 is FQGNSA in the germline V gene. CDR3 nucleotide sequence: TGTGCCAGCAGCTTAGGGATCCACTACGAGCAGTACTTC. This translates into CASSLGIHYEQYF.

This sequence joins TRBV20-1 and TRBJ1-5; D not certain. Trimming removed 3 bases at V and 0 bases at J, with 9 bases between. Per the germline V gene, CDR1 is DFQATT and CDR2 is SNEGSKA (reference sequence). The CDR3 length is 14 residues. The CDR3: CSARGGPSNQPQHF. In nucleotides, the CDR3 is TGCAGTGCTAGGGGCGGACCTAGCAATCAGCCCCAGCATTTT.

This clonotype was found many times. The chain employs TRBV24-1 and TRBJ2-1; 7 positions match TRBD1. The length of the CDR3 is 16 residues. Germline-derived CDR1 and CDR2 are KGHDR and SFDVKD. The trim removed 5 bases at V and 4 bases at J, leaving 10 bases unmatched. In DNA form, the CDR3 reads TGTGCCACCAGTGCTAAACCGGGACAGCGATACAATGAGCAGTTCTTC. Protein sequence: CATSAKPGQRYNEQFF.

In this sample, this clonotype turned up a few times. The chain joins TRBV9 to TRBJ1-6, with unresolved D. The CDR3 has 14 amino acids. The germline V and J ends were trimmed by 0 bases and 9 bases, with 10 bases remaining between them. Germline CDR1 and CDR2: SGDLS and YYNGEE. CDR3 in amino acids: CASSVATESSPLHF. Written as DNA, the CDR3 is TGTGCCAGCAGCGTAGCTACAGAGAGTTCACCCCTCCACTTT.

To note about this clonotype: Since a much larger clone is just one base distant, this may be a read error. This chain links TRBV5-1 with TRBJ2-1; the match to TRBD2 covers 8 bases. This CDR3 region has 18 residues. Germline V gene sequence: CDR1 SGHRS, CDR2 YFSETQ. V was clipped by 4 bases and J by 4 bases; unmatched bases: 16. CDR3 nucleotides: TGCGCCAGCAGCGCCCGGGTAGGGAGCGGGGGAGCTTACAATGAGCAGTTCTTC. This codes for CASSARVGSGGAYNEQFF.